The 15 T cell receptor beta chains reported below all come from one sample, sequenced in a study of preoperative IRX-2 immunotherapy in early breast cancer. The method was immunoSEQ multiplex PCR; TCRdb's version includes in-frame clones alone and lacks a portion of them. The sample holds tens of thousands of clones, about 90% seen once. Documented treatment: preoperative locoregional IRX-2 cytokine immunotherapy. The specimen was taken from a patient treated with IRX-2 immunotherapy. The receptors shown here come from a human donor with breast cancer.

V gene TRBV6-1 combines with J gene TRBJ2-5; 7 positions match TRBD1. The J call may be incorrect, as the DNA end agrees better with TRBJ2-7. Per germline, CDR1 MNHNS and CDR2 SASEGT. The CDR3 is made up of 13 amino acids. CDR3 sequence: CASSESGTAEQYF. CDR3 sequence (DNA): TGTGCCAGCAGTGAATCCGGGACAGCCGAGCAGTACTTC.

This clone has only one observation. The V gene is TRBV5-1, the J gene TRBJ2-2, with D unclear. This CDR3 is 12 amino acids long. The V end was cut by 1 base, the J end by 2 bases, with 0 bases between. Germline CDR1 and CDR2: SGHRS and YFSETQ. CDR3 sequence: CASSLNTGELFF. The DNA of the CDR3 is TGCGCCAGCAGCTTGAACACCGGGGAGCTGTTTTTT.

CDR3 bases: TGTGCCAGCAGTTTAAGTTGGGACGGATCCTACGAGCAGTACTTC. As protein: CASSLSWDGSYEQYF. The V call is TRBV27, the J call TRBJ2-7; perhaps D is TRBD1 or TRBD2 (5 bases each). Germline values: CDR1 MNHEY, CDR2 SMNVEV (reference sequence). This CDR3 is 15 amino acids long. Trimming left V 2 bases short and J 1 base short, with 12 bases between.

The CDR3: CSANPGYGYTF. The CDR3 nucleotides read TGCAGTGCTAACCCAGGTTATGGCTACACCTTC. The chain recombines TRBV20-1 with TRBJ1-2; D not resolved. This CDR3 spans 11 amino acids. Looked up from germline, CDR1 is DFQATT and CDR2 is SNEGSKA (reference sequence). Trimming shortened V by 4 bases and J by 5 bases, and 8 bases separated the two germline ends.

The gene calls are TRBV29-1 and TRBJ2-2, with D perhaps TRBD2 (5 bases). The CDR3 length is 13 residues. Trimming stripped 5 bases from V and 3 bases from J, with 10 bases between. CDR1 and CDR2 (germline): SQVTM, ANQGSEA. CDR3 sequence reads: CSVLRGDTGELFF. Here the CDR3 DNA reads TGCAGCGTTCTTCGGGGTGACACCGGGGAGCTGTTTTTT.

This chain links TRBV19 with TRBJ1-4; weak D call: TRBD1 (6 bases). The length of the CDR3 is 14 residues. Germline V lookup: CDR1 LNHDA, CDR2 SQIVND (reference sequence). V was pared by 3 bases and J by 5 bases, with 10 bases between. CDR3 DNA: TGTGCCAGTAGTATCATACAGGGAAATGAAAAACTGTTTTTT. Amino acid sequence: CASSIIQGNEKLFF.

The V gene is TRBV10-3, the J gene TRBJ2-7; D uncertain. This CDR3 spans 12 amino acids. Germline-derived CDR1 and CDR2 are ENHRY and SYGVKD. Trimming removed 6 bases at V and 5 bases at J, with 11 bases between. This chain's CDR3 is CAIRASLDEQYF. The CDR3 DNA is TGTGCCATCAGGGCGTCCTTAGACGAGCAGTACTTC.

The CDR3 nucleotides are TGTGCCAGCAGCGTAAGAAGCGGGGGTCGAACCGGGGAGCTGTTTTTT. It codes for CASSVRSGGRTGELFF. This sequence joins TRBV9 and TRBJ2-2; 8 positions agree with TRBD2. This CDR3 is 16 amino acids long. CDR1 is SGDLS, CDR2 YYNGEE, per germline. The V segment lost 1 base and the J segment 5 bases; nucleotides outside the gene matches: 7.

This clone was observed a few times. The V and J genes are TRBV10-3 and TRBJ2-7; perhaps D is TRBD1 or TRBD2 (5 bases each). CDR1 is ENHRY and CDR2 is SYGVKD in the germline V gene. V was trimmed by 10 bases and J by 0 bases, leaving 25 bases between them. The CDR3 consists of 17 residues. DNA of the CDR3: TGTGCCAGGGGACGTCTTACTAGAATGACAAGCTCCTACGAGCAGTACTTC. Encoded protein: CARGRLTRMTSSYEQYF.

The chain links TRBV7-8 to TRBJ1-6; no definite D call. V lost 0 bases and J lost 10, with 13 bases in between. Germline V lookup: CDR1 SGHVS, CDR2 FQNEAQ. There are 15 residues in the CDR3. CDR3 bases: TGTGCCAGCAGCTTAGCGCAAAGTGCGGGGTCACCCCTCCACTTT. This gives the protein CASSLAQSAGSPLHF.

The chain employs TRBV27 and TRBJ2-7, with 9 positions matching TRBD1. The CDR3 totals 15 residues. Germline CDR1 and CDR2: MNHEY and SMNVEV (reference sequence). Losses at the gene ends were 3 bases for V and 4 bases for J; bases not matched to a gene: 7. The CDR3 spells CASSFPGQGGYEQYF. The CDR3 coding sequence is TGTGCCAGCAGTTTCCCGGGACAGGGCGGTTACGAGCAGTACTTC.

This chain joins TRBV7-9 and TRBJ2-3; TRBD2 aligns across 9 bases. Germline loops: CDR1 SEHNR, CDR2 FQNEAQ (reference sequence). The CDR3 has 16 residues. V was clipped by 1 base and J by 0 bases; unmatched bases: 2. The CDR3 region has the DNA TGTGCCAGCAGCTTAGGACTAGCGGAAAGCACAGATACGCAGTATTTT. Protein sequence: CASSLGLAESTDTQYF.

The chain recombines TRBV7-2 with TRBJ2-1; TRBD2 matches at 7 bases. CDR3 length: 14 amino acids. CDR1 SGHTA and CDR2 FQGNSA come from the germline V gene. Trimming took 3 bases from V and 5 from J; bases not matched to a gene: 4. The CDR3 DNA is TGTGCCAGCAGCTTGCCCGGGACTAACAATGAGCAGTTCTTC. Its translation is CASSLPGTNNEQFF.

This rearrangement joins TRBV7-8 to TRBJ1-2; 8 bases match TRBD1. The V segment lost 5 bases and the J segment 4 bases; nucleotides outside the gene matches: 6. The CDR3 contains 14 residues. Germline CDR1 SGHVS, CDR2 FQNEAQ. CDR3 region: CASSPGQGTYGYTF. Here the CDR3 DNA reads TGTGCCAGCAGCCCCGGACAGGGAACCTATGGCTACACCTTC.

This clone was seen just once. The CDR3 loop reads CAWSSGLTEAFF. For the CDR3, the DNA is TGTGCCTGGAGTTCGGGACTCACTGAAGCTTTCTTT. The rearrangement links TRBV30 to TRBJ1-1, with a weak D call TRBD1 (5 bases). V was cut by 2 bases and J by 4 bases, with 8 bases left in between. CDR3 length: 12 amino acids. Germline V lookup: CDR1 GTSNPN, CDR2 SVGIG (reference sequence).